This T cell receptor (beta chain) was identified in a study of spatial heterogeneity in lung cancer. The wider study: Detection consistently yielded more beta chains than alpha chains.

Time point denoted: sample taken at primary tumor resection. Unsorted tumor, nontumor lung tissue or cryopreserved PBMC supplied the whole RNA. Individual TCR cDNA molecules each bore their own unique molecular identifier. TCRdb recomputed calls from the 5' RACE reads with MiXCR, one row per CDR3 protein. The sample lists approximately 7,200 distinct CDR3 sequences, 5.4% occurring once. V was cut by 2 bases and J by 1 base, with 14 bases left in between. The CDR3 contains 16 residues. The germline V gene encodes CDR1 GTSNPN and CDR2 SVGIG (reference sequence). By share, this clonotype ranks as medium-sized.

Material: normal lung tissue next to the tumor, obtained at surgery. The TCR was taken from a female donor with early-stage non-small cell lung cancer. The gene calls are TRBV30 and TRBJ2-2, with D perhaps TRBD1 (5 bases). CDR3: CAWSYTRQRNTGELFF. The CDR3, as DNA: TGTGCCTGGAGTTATACCAGACAGCGGAACACCGGGGAGCTGTTTTTT.